One and the same sample provided the 2 T cell receptor beta chains below, sequenced in a study of regulatory T cells in long-lasting Graves disease. Construction of the TCR beta libraries employed iRepertoire HTBI primers in conjunction with Arm-PCR of CDR3 regions. One entry per CDR3 protein results from TCRdb running MiXCR on the multiplex PCR reads. In the table there are roughly 500,000 distinct CDR3 sequences, approximately 13% of which are singletons. The sample's time point: newly diagnosed GD, antithyroid drugs for less than 3 months. The TCR library was prepared using RNA isolated from PBMCs. This sample was shared with a second study, whose subject was T cells in Graves' hyperthyroidism and ophthalmopathy.

The sample here was peripheral blood mononuclear cells (PBMCs), taken at new diagnosis, from a patient treated with antithyroid drugs. These receptor sequences come from a man between 25 and 39 years old with Graves disease.

There are many counts of this clonotype. The chain combines TRBV27 with TRBJ1-1; D is ambiguous. V was clipped by 1 base and J by 4 bases, with 7 bases between them. The CDR3 length is 13 residues. Germline V gene data show CDR1 as MNHEY and CDR2 as SMNVEV (reference sequence). The CDR3 DNA is TGTGCCAGCAGTTTATTAGGGCGCACTGAAGCTTTCTTT. It is translated as CASSLLGRTEAFF.

This clonotype has more than one count but fewer than ten. The V gene is TRBV5-1, the J gene TRBJ1-5; D gene uncertain. The germline V gene has CDR1 SGHRS and CDR2 YFSETQ. Trimming left V 0 bases short and J 6 bases short, with 13 bases between. The CDR3 runs to 15 residues. Written as DNA, the CDR3 is TGCGCCAGCAGCTTGGCCGGTCTAGGAGTTCAGCCCCAGCATTTT. It codes for CASSLAGLGVQPQHF.